This T cell receptor (beta chain) was sequenced during a study of graft-versus-host responses after intestinal transplantation. Germline CDR1 reads MNHEY; CDR2 reads SVGAGI. Losses at the gene ends were 6 bases for V and 5 bases for J; bases not matched to a gene: 4. The CDR3 is made up of 13 amino acids. This clone was picked up a small number of times. Antigen: not known. Libraries were prepared by immunoSEQ multiplex PCR; TCRdb keeps only in-frame clonotypes and omits some of them. The sample records about 88,000 clones, approximately 90% being singletons. The rearrangement uses TRBV6-5 and TRBJ1-5; 7 bases are shared with TRBD1. This receptor was taken from a human donor who was the organ donor for an intestinal transplant. The source material was unstimulated CD4+ T cells sorted from spleen or lymph node cells, sampled before transplant. CDR3 region: CASSPDRDQPQHF. The CDR3 region has the DNA TGTGCCAGCAGCCCCGACAGGGATCAGCCCCAGCATTTT.